This T cell receptor beta chain was retrieved from a study of CD8+CD57+ T cells in acquired aplastic anemia. In the study overall: Average DNA yield from sorted CD4+ and CD8+ cells was 3.2 ug. The study obtained 9 million to 13 million reads on average for CD4+ cells from healthy donors.

This clonotype was counted a few times. The antigen remains unidentified. Findings of the study overall: Common to patients and controls were twenty-nine CD8+ CDR3 sequences. Significant differences in CD8+ Simpson's diversity were not observed between patients and controls.

Profiles of TCR beta VDJ and CDR3 were generated from a genomic DNA template. TCRdb reanalysed the reads using MiXCR and keeps one entry per CDR3 protein. The sample includes about 210,000 distinct CDR3 sequences, approximately 60% of them seen just once. The CDR3 is made up of 13 amino acids. V lost 5 bases to trimming and J lost 2 bases, with 10 bases between them. Germline CDR1 and CDR2: SGHVS and FNYEAQ. The sample taken for sequencing was sorted CD4+, CD8+, or CD8+CD57+ T cells (not recorded which) from PBMCs. The V gene is TRBV7-6, the J gene TRBJ2-7; D perhaps matches TRBD1 (6 bases). The sequence came from a human donor in good health. The CDR3 loop is CASSRDIPYEQYF. In DNA form, the CDR3 reads TGTGCCAGCAGCCGGGACATTCCCTACGAGCAGTACTTC.